This entry is about one T cell receptor beta chain. The repertoire was sequenced with immunoSEQ multiplex PCR; TCRdb's copy has only in-frame clones and lacks some. This table has some 300,000 clones, approximately 86% appearing once. These data are taken from a study of blood T cell repertoires in COVID-19. Background on the study: COVID-19 samples from acute and convalescent phases originated in the United States, Italy and Spain. From T cells, B-cell-depleted T cells, or PBMCs came the material, which was cDNA or gDNA.

The CDR3 length is 17 residues. V trimming: 3 bases; J trimming: 1 base; junction bases outside the gene matches: 9. Germline values: CDR1 SGHRS, CDR2 YFSETQ. V gene TRBV5-1 combines with J gene TRBJ2-2, with 7 positions matching TRBD1. Sequenced input: peripheral blood. This sequence originates from a man aged 65 to 79 with acute or convalescent COVID-19. CDR3 bases: TGCGCCAGCAGCTCCGACAGGGCGACACTGAACACCGGGGAGCTGTTTTTT. Protein: CASSSDRATLNTGELFF.